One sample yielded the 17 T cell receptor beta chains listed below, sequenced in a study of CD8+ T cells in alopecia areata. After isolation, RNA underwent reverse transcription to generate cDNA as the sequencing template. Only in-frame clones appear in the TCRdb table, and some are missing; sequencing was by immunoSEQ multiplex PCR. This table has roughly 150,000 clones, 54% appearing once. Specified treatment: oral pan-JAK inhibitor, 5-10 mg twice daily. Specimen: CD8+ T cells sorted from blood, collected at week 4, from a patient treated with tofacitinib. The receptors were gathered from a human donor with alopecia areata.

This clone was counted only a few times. CDR3 sequence (DNA): TGTGCCAGCAGCTTGGAATGGGGCGGGACATCCTCTGAAAACACTGAAGCTTTCTTT. Translation gives CASSLEWGGTSSENTEAFF. The chain couples TRBV5-6 to TRBJ1-1; D is perhaps TRBD1 (6 bases). The CDR3 consists of 19 residues. Germline CDR1 SGHDT, CDR2 YYEEEE. V lost 0 bases to trimming and J lost 2 bases, with 23 bases between them. The whole variable domain, remainder taken from reference TRBV5-6 and TRBJ1-1, is DAGVTQSPTHLIKTRGQQVTLRCSPKSGHDTVSWYQQALGQGPQFIFQYYEEEERQRGNFPDRFSGHQFPNYSSELNVNALLLGDSALYLCASSLEWGGTSSENTEAFFGQGTRLTVV.

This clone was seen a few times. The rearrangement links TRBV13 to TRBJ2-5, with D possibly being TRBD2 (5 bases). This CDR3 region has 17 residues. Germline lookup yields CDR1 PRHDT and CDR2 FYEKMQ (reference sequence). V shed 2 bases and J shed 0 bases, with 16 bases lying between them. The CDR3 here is CASSLSRENMYQETQYF. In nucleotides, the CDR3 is TGTGCCAGCAGCTTAAGCCGGGAAAATATGTACCAAGAGACCCAGTACTTC.

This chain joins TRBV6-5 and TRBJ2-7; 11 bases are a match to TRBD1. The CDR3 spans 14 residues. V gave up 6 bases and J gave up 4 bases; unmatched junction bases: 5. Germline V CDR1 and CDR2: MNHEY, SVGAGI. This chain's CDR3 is CASSGQGAKYEQYF. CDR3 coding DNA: TGTGCCAGCAGCGGACAGGGGGCAAAGTACGAGCAGTACTTC.

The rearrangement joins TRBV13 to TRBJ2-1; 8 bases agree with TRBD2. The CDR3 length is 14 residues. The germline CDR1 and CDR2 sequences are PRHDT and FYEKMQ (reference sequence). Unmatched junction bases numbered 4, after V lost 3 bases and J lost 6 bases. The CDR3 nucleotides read TGTGCCAGCAGCTTCAACGGGGGGGCCAATGAGCAGTTCTTC. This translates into CASSFNGGANEQFF.

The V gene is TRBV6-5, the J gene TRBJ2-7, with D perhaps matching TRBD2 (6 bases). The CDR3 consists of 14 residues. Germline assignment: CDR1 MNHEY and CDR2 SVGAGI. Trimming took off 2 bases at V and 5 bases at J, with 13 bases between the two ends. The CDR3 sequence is CASSYAWREDEQYF. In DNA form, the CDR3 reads TGTGCCAGCAGTTACGCGTGGAGGGAGGACGAGCAGTACTTC.

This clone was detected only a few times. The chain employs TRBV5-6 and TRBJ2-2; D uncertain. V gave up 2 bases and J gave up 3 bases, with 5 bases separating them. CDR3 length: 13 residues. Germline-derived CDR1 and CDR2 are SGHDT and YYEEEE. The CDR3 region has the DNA TGTGCCAGCAGCTTATCGGACACCGGGGAGCTGTTTTTT. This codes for CASSLSDTGELFF.

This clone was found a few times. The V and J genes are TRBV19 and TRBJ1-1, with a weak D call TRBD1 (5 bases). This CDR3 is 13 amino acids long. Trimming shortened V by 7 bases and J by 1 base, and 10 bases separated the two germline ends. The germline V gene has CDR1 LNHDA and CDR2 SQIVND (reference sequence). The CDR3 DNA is TGTGCCAGTAATGGGGGACCGAACACTGAAGCTTTCTTT. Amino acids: CASNGGPNTEAFF.

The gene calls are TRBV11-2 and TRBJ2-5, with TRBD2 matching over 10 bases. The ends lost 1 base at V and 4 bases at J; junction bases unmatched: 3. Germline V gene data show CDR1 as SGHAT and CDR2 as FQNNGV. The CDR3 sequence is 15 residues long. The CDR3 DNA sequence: TGTGCCAGCAGCTTAGGAGCTAGCGGGGGAGAGACCCAGTACTTC. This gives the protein CASSLGASGGETQYF. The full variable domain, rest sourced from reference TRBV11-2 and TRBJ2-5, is EAGVAQSPRYKIIEKRQSVAFWCNPISGHATLYWYQQILGQGPKLLIQFQNNGVVDDSQLPKDRFSAERLKGVDSTLKIQPAKLEDSAVYLCASSLGASGGETQYFGPGTRLLVL.

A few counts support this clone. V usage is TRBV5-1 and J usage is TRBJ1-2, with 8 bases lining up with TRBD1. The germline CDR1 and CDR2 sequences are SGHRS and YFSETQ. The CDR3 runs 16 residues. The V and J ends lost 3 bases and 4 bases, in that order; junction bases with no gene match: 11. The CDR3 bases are TGCGCCAGCAGCTCGGAAAAAGGACAGGGCTCCTATGGCTACACCTTC. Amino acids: CASSSEKGQGSYGYTF.

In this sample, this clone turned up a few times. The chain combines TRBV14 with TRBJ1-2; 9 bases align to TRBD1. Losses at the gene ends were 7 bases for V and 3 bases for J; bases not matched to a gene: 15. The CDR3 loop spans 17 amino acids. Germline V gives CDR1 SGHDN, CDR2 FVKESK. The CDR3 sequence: CASTPSGTGMEYYGYTF. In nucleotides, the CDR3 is TGTGCCAGCACCCCGAGCGGGACAGGGATGGAGTACTATGGCTACACCTTC.

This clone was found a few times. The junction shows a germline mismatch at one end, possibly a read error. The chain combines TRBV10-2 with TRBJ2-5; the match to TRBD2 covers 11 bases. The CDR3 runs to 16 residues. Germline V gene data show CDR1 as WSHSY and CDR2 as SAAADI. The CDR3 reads CASSESSGGLQETQYF. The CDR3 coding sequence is TGCGCCAGCAGCGAGTCTAGCGGGGGGCTCCAAGAGACCCAGTACTTC.

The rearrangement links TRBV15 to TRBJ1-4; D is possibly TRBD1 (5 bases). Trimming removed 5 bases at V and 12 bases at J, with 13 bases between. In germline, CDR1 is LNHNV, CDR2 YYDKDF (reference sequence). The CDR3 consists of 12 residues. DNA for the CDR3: TGTGCCACCAGCGCAATGGGGGGGGAACTGTTTTTT. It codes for CATSAMGGELFF.

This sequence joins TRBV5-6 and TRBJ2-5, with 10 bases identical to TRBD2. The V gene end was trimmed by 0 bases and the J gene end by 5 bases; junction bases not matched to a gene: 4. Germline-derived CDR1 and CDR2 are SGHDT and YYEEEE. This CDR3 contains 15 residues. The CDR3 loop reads CASSLAAGGLETQYF. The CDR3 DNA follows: TGTGCCAGCAGCTTGGCAGCGGGGGGGCTGGAGACCCAGTACTTC.

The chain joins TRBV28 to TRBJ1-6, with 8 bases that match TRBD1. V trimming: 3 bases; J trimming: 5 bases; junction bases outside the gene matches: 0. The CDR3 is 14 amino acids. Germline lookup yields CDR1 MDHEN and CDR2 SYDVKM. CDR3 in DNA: TGTGCCAGCAGTTTGACAGGGGATAATTCACCCCTCCACTTT. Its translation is CASSLTGDNSPLHF.

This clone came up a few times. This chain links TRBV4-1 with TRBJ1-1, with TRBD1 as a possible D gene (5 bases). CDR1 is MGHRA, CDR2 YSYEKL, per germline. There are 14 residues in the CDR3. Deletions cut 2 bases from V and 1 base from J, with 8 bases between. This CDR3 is CASSQRQGNTEAFF. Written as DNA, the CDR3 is TGCGCCAGCAGCCAAAGGCAGGGGAACACTGAAGCTTTCTTT.

The CDR3 spells CATSTRDYNEQFF. In DNA form, the CDR3 reads TGTGCCACCAGCACCAGGGATTACAATGAGCAGTTCTTC. The chain links TRBV15 to TRBJ2-1, with a tentative D call TRBD1 (5 bases). The germline CDR1 and CDR2 sequences are LNHNV and YYDKDF (reference sequence). V lost 4 bases and J 4 bases, leaving 8 bases between the germline ends. CDR3 length: 13 residues.

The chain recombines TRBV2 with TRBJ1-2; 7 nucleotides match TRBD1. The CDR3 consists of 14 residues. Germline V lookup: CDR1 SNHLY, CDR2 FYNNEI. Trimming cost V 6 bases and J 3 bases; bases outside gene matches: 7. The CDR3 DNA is TGTGCCAGCAGCGAGGGACAGATAGACTATGGCTACACCTTC. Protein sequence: CASSEGQIDYGYTF.